This paragraph reports one T cell receptor (beta chain). As processed by the authors: Reference gene primer amplification yielded estimated nucleated cell counts. Clones were read by immunoSEQ multiplex PCR, and TCRdb kept only the in-frame ones, dropping some. The DNA gave D and trimming, while V, J and clone size come from that table. The sample lists about 250,000 clones, about nine tenths occurring once. Trimming took off 5 bases at V and 5 bases at J, with 18 bases between the two ends. There are 15 residues in the CDR3. Germline-derived CDR1 and CDR2 are SGHVS and FQNEAQ. This sample stems from a study of blood T cell repertoires in COVID-19.

Material for sequencing was peripheral blood. The TCR sequence derives from a woman between 40 and 50 years old who had recovered from COVID-19. The gene calls are TRBV7-8 and TRBJ2-5, with TRBD1 as a possible D gene (6 bases). CDR3 sequence: CASSPLARGWETQYF. The CDR3 DNA sequence: TGTGCCAGCAGCCCATTAGCGAGGGGGTGGGAGACCCAGTACTTC.